Following are 24 T cell receptor beta chains from one sample sequenced in a study of control samples from healthy donors and cancer patients. Data came from immunoSEQ multiplex PCR; TCRdb stores just in-frame clones and leaves some out. The table lists about 21,000 clones, around four fifths of them singletons. Sequenced sample: PBMCs. These receptors all come from a man aged 55 to 70 with colorectal cancer.

The chain joins TRBV19 to TRBJ1-1, with D unclear. The V end lost 3 bases, the J end lost 6 bases, and 11 bases lay between the germline ends. CDR1 and CDR2 (germline): LNHDA, SQIVND (reference sequence). The CDR3 loop spans 13 amino acids. Here the CDR3 reads CASSIPAGAEAFF. CDR3 nucleotides: TGTGCCAGTAGTATTCCCGCGGGAGCTGAAGCTTTCTTT.

The J gene is TRBJ1-6, the V gene TRBV5-1; 10 bases line up with TRBD1. Germline lookup yields CDR1 SGHRS and CDR2 YFSETQ. The ends lost 4 bases at V and 6 bases at J; junction bases unmatched: 10. CDR3 size: 17 residues. The CDR3 loop is CASSADRGPRSNSPLHF. The CDR3 DNA follows: TGCGCCAGCAGCGCCGACAGGGGGCCCCGGTCTAATTCACCCCTCCACTTT.

The chain employs TRBV5-1 and TRBJ1-1; D not certain. Trimming took 3 bases from V and 4 from J, leaving 16 bases between them. From germline, CDR1 is SGHRS and CDR2 YFSETQ. This CDR3 region has 15 residues. CDR3 sequence reads: CASSSTPERSTEAFF. The CDR3 region has the DNA TGCGCCAGCAGCTCAACCCCTGAAAGGAGCACTGAAGCTTTCTTT.

V gene TRBV10-2 combines with J gene TRBJ2-4; no firm D call. V was trimmed by 3 bases and J by 0 bases, leaving 15 bases between them. CDR1 is WSHSY, CDR2 SAAADI, per germline. CDR3 length: 17 residues. The CDR3 nucleotides are TGCGCCAGCAGTGACTTTGGGAATTGGGGAGCCAAAAACATTCAGTACTTC. It codes for CASSDFGNWGAKNIQYF.

The CDR3 loop is CASSPWTGINEKLFF. Here the CDR3 DNA reads TGTGCCAGCAGCCCCTGGACAGGGATTAATGAAAAACTGTTTTTT. The J gene is TRBJ1-4, the V gene TRBV13, with 8 bases fitting TRBD1. The junction had 6 bases not matched to a gene; V was cut back by 5 bases and J by 4 bases. The CDR3 runs 15 residues. Germline V gene sequence: CDR1 PRHDT, CDR2 FYEKMQ (reference sequence).

The chain uses TRBV2 and TRBJ1-2; TRBD1 agrees at 8 bases. The CDR3 spans 16 residues. The ends lost 0 bases at V and 5 bases at J; junction bases unmatched: 8. CDR1 and CDR2 (germline): SNHLY, FYNNEI. In DNA form, the CDR3 reads TGTGCCAGCAGTGAAGCCACCCCCGGGACAGGTTATGGCTACACCTTC. This encodes CASSEATPGTGYGYTF.

The chain combines TRBV5-1 with TRBJ1-1; 8 bases align to TRBD1. Per germline, CDR1 SGHRS and CDR2 YFSETQ. There are 14 residues in the CDR3. V lost 1 base to trimming and J lost 4 bases; unmatched junction nucleotides: 3. The CDR3 nucleotides read TGCGCCAGCAGCTTGTCAGGGGGCTTCACTGAAGCTTTCTTT. This encodes CASSLSGGFTEAFF. The full variable domain, completed using reference TRBV5-1 and TRBJ1-1, is KAGVTQTPRYLIKTRGQQVTLSCSPISGHRSVSWYQQTPGQGLQFLFEYFSETQRNKGNFPGRFSGRQFSNSRSEMNVSTLELGDSALYLCASSLSGGFTEAFFGQGTRLTVV.

V is TRBV28 and J is TRBJ1-1, with D perhaps matching TRBD1 (5 bases). Trimming stripped 2 bases from V and 3 bases from J, with 16 bases between. The CDR3 covers 16 residues. Germline V CDR1 and CDR2: MDHEN, SYDVKM. The chain's CDR3 is CASSLNGGGEDTEAFF. The CDR3 bases are TGTGCCAGCAGTTTAAACGGTGGGGGTGAGGACACTGAAGCTTTCTTT.

The gene calls are TRBV19 and TRBJ1-2; D gene ambiguous. CDR1 LNHDA and CDR2 SQIVND come from the germline V gene (reference sequence). This CDR3 has 13 amino acids. V dropped 6 bases and J dropped 7 bases, with 15 bases sitting between them. As DNA, the CDR3 is TGTGCCAGTAGCCAGGTGGAGGTAGCTGGCTACACCTTC. It encodes CASSQVEVAGYTF.

The J gene is TRBJ2-5, the V gene TRBV24-1; D unclear. The germline V gene has CDR1 KGHDR and CDR2 SFDVKD. The CDR3 covers 15 residues. Trimming pared 3 bases from V and 2 bases from J, leaving 12 bases between. CDR3 sequence (DNA): TGTGCCACCAGTGATCCGCCGCCGCGTCAAGAGACCCAGTACTTC. Translated, it gives CATSDPPPRQETQYF.

This chain links TRBV6-1 with TRBJ1-5; unclear D gene. Trimming left V 1 base short and J 7 bases short, with 5 bases between. Per germline, CDR1 MNHNS and CDR2 SASEGT. The CDR3 has 12 residues. In DNA, the CDR3 is TGTGCCAGCAGTGAAGTGATACAGCCCCAGCATTTT. It yields the protein CASSEVIQPQHF.

This chain joins TRBV3-1 (or the pseudogene TRBV3-2) and TRBJ2-1, with TRBD2 as a possible D gene (6 bases). V lost 1 base, J lost 3 bases, and 13 bases lay in between. The CDR3 spans 16 residues. The germline V gene encodes CDR1 LGHDT and CDR2 YNNKEL (reference sequence). The CDR3 DNA is TGTGCCAGCAGCCAAGTGGGGGGACGGGGCTACAATGAGCAGTTCTTC. Amino acid sequence: CASSQVGGRGYNEQFF.

This chain uses TRBV5-4 with TRBJ2-7; possibly TRBD2 for D (5 bases). This CDR3 is built from 14 residues. Germline V lookup: CDR1 SGHNT, CDR2 YYREEE (reference sequence). The V and J ends lost 3 bases and 6 bases respectively, with 16 bases between them. The CDR3 loop reads CASSSPEVLSEQYF. The CDR3 nucleotides read TGTGCCAGCAGCTCCCCGGAGGTACTCTCCGAGCAGTACTTC.

V is TRBV9 and J is TRBJ1-2; D ambiguous. In germline, CDR1 is SGDLS, CDR2 YYNGEE. This CDR3 spans 13 amino acids. V was pared by 2 bases and J by 2 bases, with 7 bases between. CDR3 region: CASSVDKNYGYTF. The CDR3 DNA reads TGTGCCAGCAGCGTCGACAAGAACTATGGCTACACCTTC.

The genes are TRBV19 and TRBJ1-2; 10 positions agree with TRBD1. Looked up from germline, CDR1 is LNHDA and CDR2 is SQIVND (reference sequence). The CDR3 runs 15 residues. After removal of 5 bases from V and 0 bases from J, the junction contained 3 bases not matched to a gene. CDR3 DNA: TGTGCCAGTAGTCTCGGGACAGGGGCTAACTATGGCTACACCTTC. Translating it yields CASSLGTGANYGYTF.

The genes are TRBV27 and TRBJ1-1, with a possible D match to TRBD1 (6 bases). V was trimmed by 3 bases and J by 6 bases, leaving 11 bases between them. The CDR3 extends over 13 amino acids. Per the germline V gene, CDR1 is MNHEY and CDR2 is SMNVEV (reference sequence). CDR3 sequence (DNA): TGTGCCAGCAGTTTTCACCACAGGGCTGAAGCTTTCTTT. It is translated as CASSFHHRAEAFF.

This clone is labeled medium-sized. This chain connects TRBV15 to TRBJ1-6, with 7 bases identical to TRBD1. CDR1 is LNHNV and CDR2 is YYDKDF in the germline V gene (reference sequence). The J segment lost 9 bases and the V segment lost 1 base, leaving 6 bases of the junction unmatched. The CDR3 has 15 residues. This CDR3 is CATSRVGGGGSPLHF. The CDR3 DNA reads as TGTGCCACCAGCAGAGTAGGGGGCGGCGGTTCACCCCTCCACTTT.

This clone was observed once. The chain combines TRBV6-2 or TRBV6-3 with TRBJ1-5; perhaps TRBD1 as D (5 bases). This CDR3 spans 15 amino acids. Germline CDR1 and CDR2: MNHEY and SVGEGT. Trimming removed 6 bases at V and 5 bases at J, with 17 bases between. The CDR3 spells CASSHPGPGDQPQHF. In DNA, the CDR3 is TGTGCCAGCAGCCACCCGGGACCTGGGGATCAGCCCCAGCATTTT.

This clone was picked up one time. The chain joins TRBV10-3 to TRBJ1-2, with D perhaps TRBD1 (6 bases). Germline loops: CDR1 ENHRY, CDR2 SYGVKD. V was pared by 7 bases and J by 5 bases, with 17 bases between. This CDR3 is built from 14 residues. The CDR3, as DNA: TGTGCCATCACAGGGCAGGCAGGGGAGTATGGCTACACCTTC. Its translation: CAITGQAGEYGYTF.

To note about this clone: The junction does not match germline at one end; this may be a read error. The chain recombines TRBV29-1 with TRBJ1-2; D is undetermined. In germline, CDR1 is SQVTM, CDR2 ANQGSEA. This CDR3 spans 13 amino acids. The CDR3 nucleotides read TGCAGCGTTCAAGACGGTTTTAACTATGGCTACACCTTC. Amino acid sequence: CSVQDGFNYGYTF.

This rearrangement joins TRBV5-1 to TRBJ1-2, with D tentatively TRBD1 (5 bases). The length of the CDR3 is 15 residues. The germline V and J ends were trimmed by 3 bases and 7 bases, with 19 bases remaining between them. Germline CDR1 and CDR2: SGHRS and YFSETQ. The DNA for the CDR3 is TGCGCCAGCAGCTCGAAAGAGACAGTTGGATCTGGCTACACCTTC. Translation: CASSSKETVGSGYTF.

J is TRBJ2-6 and V is TRBV19; D assignment may be TRBD1 or TRBD2 (5 bases each). The V end was cut by 3 bases, the J end by 3 bases, with 18 bases between. The CDR3 is 18 amino acids. CDR1 LNHDA and CDR2 SQIVND come from the germline V gene (reference sequence). For the CDR3, the DNA is TGTGCCAGTAGTATGGGGGTTTTCTCTCCTCATGGGGCCAACGTCCTGACTTTC. Its protein product is CASSMGVFSPHGANVLTF. The whole variable domain, remainder taken from reference TRBV19 and TRBJ2-6, is DGGITQSPKYLFRKEGQNVTLSCEQNLNHDAMYWYRQDPGQGLRLIYYSQIVNDFQKGDIAEGYSVSREKKESFPLTVTSAQKNPTAFYLCASSMGVFSPHGANVLTFGAGSRLTVL.

This chain joins TRBV11-2 and TRBJ2-3; D remains unclear. This CDR3 spans 12 amino acids. With 2 bases removed from V and 5 bases from J, the gap between germline ends came to 5 bases. The germline V gene has CDR1 SGHAT and CDR2 FQNNGV. The CDR3 DNA sequence: TGTGCCAGCAGCTTAAAAGGAGATACGCAGTATTTT. Translation gives CASSLKGDTQYF.

This sequence joins TRBV2 and TRBJ2-7; perhaps TRBD1 as D (6 bases). CDR1 is SNHLY and CDR2 is FYNNEI in the germline V gene. The CDR3 covers 15 residues. Deletions cut 2 bases from V and 5 bases from J, with 16 bases between. The chain's CDR3 is CASSESWDMVDEQYF. The CDR3 nucleotides are TGTGCCAGCAGTGAAAGCTGGGACATGGTCGACGAGCAGTACTTC.